The 3 T cell receptor beta chains presented below share a single source sample, sequenced in a study of STAT3 mutations in large granular lymphocyte leukemia (dated by TCRdb to about 2019). What the authors observed across the whole study: All T-LGLL patients had at least one immunodominant TCRbeta clonotype, and roughly half had multiple immunodominant subclonotypes.

Library creation used the immunoSEQ multiplex PCR assay. Imported from immuneACCESS, the table was reduced by TCRdb to in-frame sequences with V and J called. These copies leave out some clones; in studies compared against another copy, an unresolved V gene accounts for under half, and the cause of the remainder is not known. This sample is represented by around 10,000 clones; 88% of them were singletons. The ten largest clonotypes hold more than 35% of the sample. What these receptors recognize is not known. Sequenced material: peripheral blood mononuclear cells. These receptors came from a man aged 60-69 years with T-cell large granular lymphocyte leukemia. Some clones in this sample may be carry-over from other donors' samples. The age is the age at diagnosis.

The table lists this clone with a few counts. The CDR3 region has the DNA TGCAGCGCCGGGACACAATACGAGCAGTACTTC. Its translation is CSAGTQYEQYF. The genes are TRBV29-1 and TRBJ2-7; maybe TRBD1 (6 bases). Trimming stripped 7 bases from V and 4 bases from J, with 11 bases between. The CDR3 is 11 amino acids. Germline V gene data show CDR1 as SQVTM and CDR2 as ANQGSEA.

The chain combines TRBV19 with TRBJ1-5; tentatively, D is TRBD1 (5 bases). The CDR3 spans 16 residues. Per germline, CDR1 LNHDA and CDR2 SQIVND (reference sequence). The CDR3 sequence: CATHPHGARSNQPQHF. The CDR3 DNA follows: TGTGCTACCCACCCCCACGGGGCGCGGAGCAATCAGCCCCAGCATTTT. The whole variable domain, remainder taken from reference TRBV19 and TRBJ1-5, is DGGITQSPKYLFRKEGQNVTLSCEQNLNHDAMYWYRQDPGQGLRLIYYSQIVNDFQKGDIAEGYSVSREKKESFPLTVTSAQKNPTAFYLCATHPHGARSNQPQHFGDGTRLSIL.

To note about this clone: One end of the junction is discordant with germline, which a read error may explain. The CDR3 nucleotides are TGTGCCCGGAGTGTACGGAGCACAGATACGCAGTATTTT. The encoded protein is CARSVRSTDTQYF. This rearrangement joins TRBV30 to TRBJ2-3, with D uncertain. CDR1 and CDR2 from the germline V gene are GTSNPN and SVGIG (reference sequence). The CDR3 has 13 residues. The whole variable domain, filled in from reference TRBV30 and TRBJ2-3, reads SQTIHQWPATLVQPVGSPLSLECTVEGTSNPNLYWYRQAAGRGLQLLFYSVGIGQISSEVPQNLSASRPQDRQFILSSKKLLLSDSGFYLCARSVRSTDTQYFGPGTRLTVL.